This is a list of T cell receptor beta chains from one sample in a study of blood T cell repertoires in COVID-19. Profiled with immunoSEQ multiplex PCR; TCRdb holds only in-frame clones, not every one. The profile shows about 54,000 clones, roughly 76% of them singletons. What was sequenced was peripheral blood. The receptors shown here come from a woman aged 55-70 years with acute or convalescent COVID-19. The CDR3 runs from the conserved cysteine through the conserved F or W. Each record gives: D gene, J gene, V gene, clone size, CDR3 protein, CDR3 DNA. A D gene is named only where the DNA matches it firmly. A clone size is listed for some rows: how often the clone was seen (once, few, many), or a class if it is expanded.

D gene: TRBD2; J gene: TRBJ2-3; V gene: TRBV7-3; clone size: NA; CDR3 protein: CASSSKGGRSSTDTQYF; CDR3 DNA: TGTGCCAGCAGCTCCAAGGGCGGGAGGTCTAGCACAGATACGCAGTATTTT
D gene: NA; J gene: TRBJ1-5; V gene: TRBV18; clone size: NA; CDR3 protein: CASSTVRDQPQHF; CDR3 DNA: TGTGCCAGCTCGACCGTCAGGGATCAGCCCCAGCATTTT
D gene: NA; J gene: TRBJ2-1; V gene: TRBV5-1; clone size: NA; CDR3 protein: CASSFGQDYNEQFF; CDR3 DNA: TGCGCCAGCAGCTTTGGCCAGGACTACAATGAGCAGTTCTTC
D gene: NA; J gene: TRBJ1-2; V gene: TRBV5-8; clone size: once; CDR3 protein: CASSSRTALYGYTF; CDR3 DNA: TGTGCCAGCAGCTCACGGACAGCTCTCTATGGCTACACCTTC
D gene: TRBD1; J gene: TRBJ2-1; V gene: TRBV14; clone size: NA; CDR3 protein: CASSPGQGLSNEQFF; CDR3 DNA: TGTGCCAGCAGCCCGGGACAGGGGTTGTCTAATGAGCAGTTCTTC
D gene: TRBD1; J gene: TRBJ2-4; V gene: TRBV9; clone size: NA; CDR3 protein: CASGGTGGRNIQYF; CDR3 DNA: TGTGCCAGCGGCGGGACAGGGGGGAGAAACATTCAGTACTTC
D gene: NA; J gene: TRBJ1-2; V gene: TRBV19; clone size: NA; CDR3 protein: CASSIAVSGYTF; CDR3 DNA: TGTGCCAGTAGTATAGCAGTTAGCGGCTACACCTTC
D gene: NA; J gene: TRBJ1-5; V gene: TRBV12-3/TRBV12-4; clone size: NA; CDR3 protein: CATQDSGNQPQHF; CDR3 DNA: TGTGCCACCCAAGATTCGGGCAATCAGCCCCAGCATTTT
D gene: TRBD1; J gene: TRBJ2-7; V gene: TRBV6-5; clone size: NA; CDR3 protein: CASGSDRVSYEQYF; CDR3 DNA: TGTGCCAGCGGGTCGGACAGGGTCTCCTACGAGCAGTACTTC
D gene: NA; J gene: TRBJ1-4; V gene: TRBV18; clone size: NA; CDR3 protein: CASSPYGRVEKLFF; CDR3 DNA: TGTGCCAGCTCACCATACGGGAGGGTTGAAAAACTGTTTTTT
D gene: NA; J gene: TRBJ1-1; V gene: TRBV18; clone size: NA; CDR3 protein: CASSPASGVLVGTEAFF; CDR3 DNA: TGTGCCAGCTCACCAGCATCAGGCGTCCTTGTGGGCACTGAAGCTTTCTTT
D gene: NA; J gene: TRBJ1-2; V gene: TRBV25-1; clone size: NA; CDR3 protein: CASISGIDGYTF; CDR3 DNA: TGTGCCAGCATCTCAGGGATAGATGGCTACACCTTC
D gene: NA; J gene: TRBJ1-2; V gene: TRBV2; clone size: NA; CDR3 protein: CASTPRGYTF; CDR3 DNA: TGTGCCAGCACCCCTAGAGGCTACACCTTC
D gene: NA; J gene: TRBJ2-7; V gene: TRBV4-1; clone size: NA; CDR3 protein: CASSQATLAYEQYF; CDR3 DNA: TGCGCCAGCAGCCAGGCGACACTGGCCTACGAGCAGTACTTC
D gene: TRBD2; J gene: TRBJ2-1; V gene: TRBV7-9; clone size: once; CDR3 protein: CASSSDSGGSYNEQFF; CDR3 DNA: TGTGCCAGCAGTTCTGACAGCGGGGGATCCTACAATGAGCAGTTCTTC
D gene: NA; J gene: TRBJ1-3; V gene: TRBV6-5; clone size: NA; CDR3 protein: CASRVQANSGNTIYF; CDR3 DNA: TGTGCCAGCAGAGTACAGGCAAACTCTGGAAACACCATATATTTT
D gene: NA; J gene: TRBJ2-7; V gene: TRBV16; clone size: NA; CDR3 protein: CASSQDSSYEQYF; CDR3 DNA: TGTGCCAGCAGCCAGGACAGTTCCTACGAGCAGTACTTC
D gene: NA; J gene: TRBJ1-3; V gene: TRBV3-1/TRBV3-2; clone size: NA; CDR3 protein: CASTPTDPLRNTIYF; CDR3 DNA: TGTGCCAGCACCCCGACAGACCCTCTGAGAAACACCATATATTTT
D gene: TRBD2; J gene: TRBJ2-2; V gene: TRBV6-5; clone size: NA; CDR3 protein: CASSPAGSGSGELFF; CDR3 DNA: TGTGCCAGCAGTCCAGCGGGGTCAGGATCCGGGGAGCTGTTTTTT
D gene: TRBD1; J gene: TRBJ1-4; V gene: TRBV25-1; clone size: NA; CDR3 protein: CASSFRTGEKLFF; CDR3 DNA: TGTGCCAGCAGTTTTCGGACAGGGGAAAAACTGTTTTTT
D gene: TRBD1; J gene: TRBJ1-2; V gene: TRBV3-1/TRBV3-2; clone size: once; CDR3 protein: CASSPGQGKIF; CDR3 DNA: TGTGCCAGCAGCCCCGGACAGGGAAAAATCTTC
D gene: TRBD2; J gene: TRBJ2-3; V gene: TRBV28; clone size: NA; CDR3 protein: CASSPAGGGTDTQYF; CDR3 DNA: TGTGCCAGCAGCCCAGCGGGGGGAGGGACAGATACGCAGTATTTT
D gene: TRBD2; J gene: TRBJ2-1; V gene: TRBV10-1; clone size: NA; CDR3 protein: CASSEPSGSNNEQFF; CDR3 DNA: TGCGCCAGCAGTGAACCTAGCGGGAGTAACAATGAGCAGTTCTTC
D gene: TRBD1; J gene: TRBJ1-1; V gene: TRBV28; clone size: NA; CDR3 protein: CASRGTGAGASEAFF; CDR3 DNA: TGTGCCAGCAGGGGGACAGGGGCCGGTGCTTCTGAAGCTTTCTTT
D gene: NA; J gene: TRBJ1-1; V gene: TRBV12-3/TRBV12-4; clone size: NA; CDR3 protein: CASSLWQTKAFF; CDR3 DNA: TGTGCCAGCAGTTTGTGGCAGACAAAAGCTTTCTTT
D gene: NA; J gene: TRBJ2-5; V gene: TRBV30; clone size: NA; CDR3 protein: CAWSAGQGETQYF; CDR3 DNA: TGTGCCTGGAGTGCGGGCCAGGGCGAGACCCAGTACTTC
D gene: NA; J gene: TRBJ1-6; V gene: TRBV2; clone size: NA; CDR3 protein: CASSEVGGHNSPLHF; CDR3 DNA: TGTGCCAGCAGTGAAGTGGGGGGGCATAATTCACCCCTCCACTTT
D gene: TRBD1; J gene: TRBJ1-1; V gene: TRBV5-6; clone size: NA; CDR3 protein: CASSFGSGTGRAFF; CDR3 DNA: TGTGCCAGCAGCTTTGGAAGTGGGACAGGGCGTGCTTTCTTT
D gene: NA; J gene: TRBJ1-5; V gene: TRBV6-5; clone size: few; CDR3 protein: CASSYSGVGQPQHF; CDR3 DNA: TGTGCCAGCAGTTATTCGGGGGTAGGTCAGCCCCAGCATTTT
D gene: TRBD2; J gene: TRBJ2-5; V gene: TRBV24-1; clone size: NA; CDR3 protein: CATSDSSGGFQETQYF; CDR3 DNA: TGTGCCACCAGTGATTCTAGCGGGGGGTTTCAAGAGACCCAGTACTTC
D gene: TRBD2; J gene: TRBJ2-3; V gene: TRBV14; clone size: few; CDR3 protein: CASSLVGLRFGDTQYF; CDR3 DNA: TGTGCCAGCAGCCTGGTGGGACTAAGGTTCGGAGATACGCAGTATTTT